This T cell receptor beta chain was found in a study of T-cell reconstitution after alpha-beta-depleted transplantation in children. Unique molecular identifiers were incorporated into the prepared TCRbeta library. MiXCR, run by TCRdb on the PCR reads, gives a single entry per CDR3 protein. The sample contains fewer than 95,000 distinct CDR3 sequences, more than 10% of which appear only once. Germline CDR1 is PRHDT and CDR2 is FYEKMQ (reference sequence). V dropped 7 bases and J dropped 4; count of bases not matched to a gene: 12. CDR3 length: 16 residues. The receptor was derived from a human donor who donated a stem cell graft to a child with inherited bone marrow failure. This chain uses TRBV13 with TRBJ2-2; 7 nucleotides match TRBD1. Material: PBMCs from the stem cell graft donor, obtained from the stem cell graft. The CDR3 sequence is CASNTPGTDLTGELFF. As DNA, the CDR3 is TGTGCCAGCAACACCCCGGGGACAGACCTCACCGGGGAGCTGTTTTTT.